This entry lists 19 T cell receptor beta chains sequenced from one sample in a study of T cell changes during pregnancy in multiple sclerosis. The repertoire was sequenced with immunoSEQ multiplex PCR; TCRdb's copy has only in-frame clones and lacks some. The top ten clones hold around 1.5% of a sample with 65,000 to 80,000 clones, just over 90% of them seen once. The sequencing here drew on peripheral blood, taken in the third trimester of pregnancy. All receptors come from a female donor with multiple sclerosis, enrolled in a pregnancy study.

This sequence joins TRBV6-1 and TRBJ2-3; TRBD1 might be the D (6 bases). V was shortened by 1 base and J by 2 bases, with 16 bases between the two germline ends. This CDR3 contains 17 residues. The germline CDR1 and CDR2 sequences are MNHNS and SASEGT. This CDR3 is CASSEEGSGVNTDTQYF. The CDR3, as DNA: TGTGCCAGCAGTGAAGAAGGGTCAGGGGTCAACACAGATACGCAGTATTTT.

CDR3 nucleotide sequence: TGCGCCAGCAGCTTTTCAGGGGGCGGGAGCACCGGGGAGCTGTTTTTT. Its protein is CASSFSGGGSTGELFF. V usage is TRBV5-1 and J usage is TRBJ2-2, with D possibly TRBD1 on 8 matching bases. Germline V gives CDR1 SGHRS, CDR2 YFSETQ. V dropped 2 bases and J dropped 4 bases, with 15 bases sitting between them. The CDR3 loop spans 16 amino acids.

This chain links TRBV7-9 with TRBJ2-7; 8 bases are shared with TRBD2. Germline assignment: CDR1 SEHNR and CDR2 FQNEAQ (reference sequence). V was clipped by 1 base and J by 2 bases; unmatched bases: 4. The CDR3 length is 15 residues. The CDR3 DNA follows: TGTGCCAGCAGCTTAGGCGGGGGGAATCCCTACGAGCAGTACTTC. It encodes CASSLGGGNPYEQYF.

The genes are TRBV14 and TRBJ2-2; 7 nucleotides agree with TRBD1. Germline CDR1 and CDR2: SGHDN and FVKESK. The CDR3 length is 15 residues. V shed 6 bases and J 0 bases; nucleotides not matched to a gene: 4. The CDR3 sequence: CASSRTGSNTGELFF. The CDR3 bases are TGTGCCAGCAGTCGGACAGGATCGAACACCGGGGAGCTGTTTTTT.

The gene calls are TRBV29-1 and TRBJ2-3; D is perhaps TRBD2 (5 bases). V was clipped by 0 bases and J by 6 bases, with 16 bases between them. The CDR3 has 15 amino acids. In germline, CDR1 is SQVTM, CDR2 ANQGSEA. CDR3 DNA: TGCAGCGTTGAAGATCTTGTGTGGGAGTTGGATACGCAGTATTTT. Translation: CSVEDLVWELDTQYF.

This clone appeared a few times. This chain links TRBV5-1 with TRBJ1-3; no clear D gene. With 0 bases removed from V and 1 base from J, the gap between germline ends came to 5 bases. Germline V gene sequence: CDR1 SGHRS, CDR2 YFSETQ. This CDR3 is built from 14 residues. In nucleotides, the CDR3 is TGCGCCAGCAGCTTGGACCAGTCTGGAAACACCATATATTTT. This codes for CASSLDQSGNTIYF.

The chain carries TRBV27 and TRBJ1-5; perhaps TRBD1 as D (6 bases). Trimming stripped 3 bases from V and 6 bases from J, with 15 bases between. Germline CDR1 and CDR2: MNHEY and SMNVEV (reference sequence). This CDR3 is 15 amino acids long. The CDR3 DNA reads as TGTGCCAGCAGTTTGGCACAGGGTGGGGGTCAGCCCCAGCATTTT. Encoded protein: CASSLAQGGGQPQHF.

This chain joins TRBV7-9 and TRBJ2-1, with D perhaps matching TRBD2 (6 bases). Per the germline V gene, CDR1 is SEHNR and CDR2 is FQNEAQ (reference sequence). The V gene lost 0 bases and the J gene lost 16 bases, with 28 bases spanning the gap. The CDR3 totals 17 residues. The CDR3 sequence: CASSLARNSGVSFIRFF. In DNA, the CDR3 is TGTGCCAGCAGCTTAGCCCGGAATAGCGGTGTATCTTTTATCCGCTTCTTC.

The V gene is TRBV11-3, the J gene TRBJ2-7; 8 bases align to TRBD1. Per germline, CDR1 SGHNT and CDR2 YENEEA. The V segment lost 4 bases and the J segment 5 bases; nucleotides outside the gene matches: 7. The CDR3 loop spans 14 amino acids. The DNA for the CDR3 is TGTGCCAGCAGCTCCCGACAGGGGTTCCACGAGCAGTACTTC. As protein: CASSSRQGFHEQYF.

The chain combines TRBV7-2 with TRBJ2-7, with 9 bases identical to TRBD2. Unmatched junction bases numbered 2, after V lost 3 bases and J lost 2 bases. This CDR3 comprises 14 residues. CDR1 SGHTA and CDR2 FQGNSA come from the germline V gene. In DNA, the CDR3 is TGTGCCAGCAGCTTTAGCGGGGGAACCTACGAGCAGTACTTC. Residues: CASSFSGGTYEQYF.

The rearrangement joins TRBV19 to TRBJ1-4, with 7 bases fitting TRBD1. The CDR3 extends over 14 amino acids. The germline gives CDR1 LNHDA, CDR2 SQIVND (reference sequence). Losses at the gene ends were 8 bases for V and 0 bases for J; bases not matched to a gene: 3. CDR3 loop: CASGGQATNEKLFF. CDR3 sequence (DNA): TGTGCCAGTGGAGGACAGGCAACTAATGAAAAACTGTTTTTT.

The rearrangement links TRBV9 to TRBJ2-1, with TRBD2 matching over 10 bases. This CDR3 spans 16 amino acids. Unmatched junction bases numbered 7, after V lost 3 bases and J lost 4 bases. Germline CDR1 reads SGDLS; CDR2 reads YYNGEE. CDR3 sequence: CASSGAGLASYNEQFF. The CDR3 DNA is TGTGCCAGCAGCGGCGCGGGACTAGCGAGTTACAATGAGCAGTTCTTC.

The V call is TRBV7-3, the J call TRBJ2-3, with 10 bases lining up with TRBD2. The V and J ends lost 5 bases and 3 bases, in that order; junction bases with no gene match: 8. CDR3 length equals 16 residues. Germline V lookup: CDR1 SGHTA, CDR2 FQGTGA. The CDR3 DNA is TGTGCCAGCAGCCCGGGTAGCGGGGGGCAGACAGATACGCAGTATTTT. Protein sequence: CASSPGSGGQTDTQYF.

The J gene is TRBJ2-3, the V gene TRBV6-1; a weak D match, TRBD1 (5 bases). V lost 4 bases to trimming and J lost 3 bases, with 11 bases between them. The CDR3 runs to 14 residues. The germline V gene encodes CDR1 MNHNS and CDR2 SASEGT. DNA of the CDR3: TGTGCCAGCAGTGGTTTCAGGGAAACAGATACGCAGTATTTT. It codes for CASSGFRETDTQYF.

The CDR3 DNA sequence: TGTGCCAGCAGCTTAACTCAACACAGCACTGAAGCTTTCTTT. It codes for CASSLTQHSTEAFF. V usage is TRBV11-2 and J usage is TRBJ1-1; D not resolved. The germline V and J ends were trimmed by 2 bases and 4 bases, with 11 bases remaining between them. The CDR3 spans 14 residues. Germline-derived CDR1 and CDR2 are SGHAT and FQNNGV.

The CDR3 DNA reads TGTGCCAGCAGACTCCCGACAGGGCCAGCCGGGGAGCTGTTTTTT. Translating it yields CASRLPTGPAGELFF. V and J are TRBV28 and TRBJ2-2; 7 nucleotides line up with TRBD1. The germline V gene has CDR1 MDHEN and CDR2 SYDVKM. This CDR3 contains 15 residues. After removal of 6 bases from V and 6 bases from J, the junction contained 10 bases not matched to a gene.

The genes are TRBV19 and TRBJ1-5; 8 bases align to TRBD1. V shed 6 bases, J shed 7 bases, and the junction held 11 bases outside the gene matches. Germline CDR1 reads LNHDA; CDR2 reads SQIVND (reference sequence). The CDR3 is 15 residues long. Here the CDR3 reads CASRDRESRGQPQHF. Here the CDR3 DNA reads TGTGCCAGTAGGGACAGGGAATCGAGAGGACAGCCCCAGCATTTT.

This clone has a single count. The CDR3, as DNA: TGCGCCAGCAGCTTCCGGACAGGGGCGATGGAGACCCAGTACTTC. It is translated as CASSFRTGAMETQYF. This rearrangement joins TRBV5-1 to TRBJ2-5; 9 bases align to TRBD1. Per the germline V gene, CDR1 is SGHRS and CDR2 is YFSETQ. This CDR3 contains 15 residues. With V trimmed by 2 bases and J by 5 bases, 7 bases remained unmatched.

The chain is built from TRBV7-2 and TRBJ2-5; TRBD2 might be the D (6 bases). The CDR3 is made up of 14 amino acids. V lost 5 bases to trimming and J lost 1 base, with 11 bases between them. Germline CDR1 and CDR2: SGHTA and FQGNSA. CDR3 DNA sequence: TGTGCCAGCAGCCCCCGGGGGTTCCAAGAGACCCAGTACTTC. Translated, it gives CASSPRGFQETQYF.